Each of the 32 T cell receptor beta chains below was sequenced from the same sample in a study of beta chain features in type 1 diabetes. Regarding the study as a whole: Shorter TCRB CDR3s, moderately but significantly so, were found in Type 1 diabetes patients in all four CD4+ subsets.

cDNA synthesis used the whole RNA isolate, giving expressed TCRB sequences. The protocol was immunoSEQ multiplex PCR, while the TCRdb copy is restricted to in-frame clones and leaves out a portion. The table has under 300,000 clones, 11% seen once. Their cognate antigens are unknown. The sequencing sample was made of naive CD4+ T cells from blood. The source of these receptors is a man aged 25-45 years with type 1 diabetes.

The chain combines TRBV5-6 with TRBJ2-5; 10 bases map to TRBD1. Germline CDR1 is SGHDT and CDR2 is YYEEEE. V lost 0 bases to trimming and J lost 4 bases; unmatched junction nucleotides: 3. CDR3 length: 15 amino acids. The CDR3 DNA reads TGTGCCAGCAGCTTGGGACAGGGGGCTGGAGAGACCCAGTACTTC. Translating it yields CASSLGQGAGETQYF.

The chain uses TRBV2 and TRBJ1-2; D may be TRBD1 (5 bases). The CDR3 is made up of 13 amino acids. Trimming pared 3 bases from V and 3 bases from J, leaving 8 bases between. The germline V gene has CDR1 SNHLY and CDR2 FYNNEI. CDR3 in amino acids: CASSEQGHYGYTF. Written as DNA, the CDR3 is TGTGCCAGCAGTGAGCAGGGCCACTATGGCTACACCTTC.

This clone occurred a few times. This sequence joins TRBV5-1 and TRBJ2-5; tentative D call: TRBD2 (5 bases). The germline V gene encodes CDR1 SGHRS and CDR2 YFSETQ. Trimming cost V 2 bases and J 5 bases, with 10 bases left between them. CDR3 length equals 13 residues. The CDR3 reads CASSFGNGETQYF. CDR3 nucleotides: TGCGCCAGCAGCTTCGGGAACGGGGAGACCCAGTACTTC.

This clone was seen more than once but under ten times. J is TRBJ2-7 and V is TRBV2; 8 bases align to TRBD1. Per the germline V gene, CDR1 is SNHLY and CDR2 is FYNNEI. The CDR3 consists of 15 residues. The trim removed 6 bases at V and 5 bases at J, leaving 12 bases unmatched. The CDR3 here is CASRLIGTGANEQYF. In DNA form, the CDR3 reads TGTGCCAGCAGACTAATCGGGACAGGAGCAAACGAGCAGTACTTC.

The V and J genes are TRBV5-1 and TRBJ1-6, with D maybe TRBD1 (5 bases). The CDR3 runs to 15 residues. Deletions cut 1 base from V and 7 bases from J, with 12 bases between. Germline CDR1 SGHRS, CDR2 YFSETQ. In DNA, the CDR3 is TGCGCCAGCAGCTTGTCGGGGGTTCAAAATTCACCCCTCCACTTT. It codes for CASSLSGVQNSPLHF.

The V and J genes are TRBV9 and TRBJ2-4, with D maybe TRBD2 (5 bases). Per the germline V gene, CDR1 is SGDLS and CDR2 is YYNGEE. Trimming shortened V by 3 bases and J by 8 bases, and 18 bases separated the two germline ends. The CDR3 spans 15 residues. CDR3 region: CASSDDRGHPDIQYF. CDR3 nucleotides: TGTGCCAGCAGCGACGACCGAGGGCATCCGGACATTCAGTACTTC.

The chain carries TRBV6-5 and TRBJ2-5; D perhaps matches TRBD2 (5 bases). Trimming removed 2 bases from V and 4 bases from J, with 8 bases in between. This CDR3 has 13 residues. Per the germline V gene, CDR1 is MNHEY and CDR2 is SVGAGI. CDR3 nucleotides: TGTGCCAGCAGTTACGTCCTAGCAGAGACCCAGTACTTC. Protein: CASSYVLAETQYF.

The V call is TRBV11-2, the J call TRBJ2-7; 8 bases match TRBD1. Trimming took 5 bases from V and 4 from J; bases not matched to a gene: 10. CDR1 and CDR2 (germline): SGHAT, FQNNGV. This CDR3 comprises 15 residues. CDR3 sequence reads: CASSPLGQGAYEQYF. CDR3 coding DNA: TGTGCCAGCAGCCCCCTTGGGCAGGGGGCTTACGAGCAGTACTTC.

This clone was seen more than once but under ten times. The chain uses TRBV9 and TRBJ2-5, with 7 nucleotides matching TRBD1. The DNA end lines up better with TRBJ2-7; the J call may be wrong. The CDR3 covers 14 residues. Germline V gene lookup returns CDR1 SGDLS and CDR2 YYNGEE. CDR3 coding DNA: TGTGCCTCTTCAACCGGGACAGAGACCTACGAGCAGTACTTC. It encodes CASSTGTETYEQYF.

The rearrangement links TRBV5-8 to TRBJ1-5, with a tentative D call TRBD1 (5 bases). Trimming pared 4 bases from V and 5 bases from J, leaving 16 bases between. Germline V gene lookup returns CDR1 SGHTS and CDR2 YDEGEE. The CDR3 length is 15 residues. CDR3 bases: TGTGCCAGCAGCCGAGGTAGGGGCCTCTATCAGCCCCAGCATTTT. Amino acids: CASSRGRGLYQPQHF.

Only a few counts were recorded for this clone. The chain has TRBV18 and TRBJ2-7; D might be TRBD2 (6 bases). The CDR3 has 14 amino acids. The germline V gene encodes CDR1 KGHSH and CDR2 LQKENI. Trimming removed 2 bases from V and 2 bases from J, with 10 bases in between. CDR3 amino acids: CASSPTSGAYEQYF. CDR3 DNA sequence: TGTGCCAGCTCACCAACGTCGGGGGCCTACGAGCAGTACTTC.

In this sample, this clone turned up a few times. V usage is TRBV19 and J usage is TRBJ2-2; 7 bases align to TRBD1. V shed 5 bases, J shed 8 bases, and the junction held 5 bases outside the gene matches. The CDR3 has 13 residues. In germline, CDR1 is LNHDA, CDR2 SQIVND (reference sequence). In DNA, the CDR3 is TGTGCCAGTAGTGGACAGGTTCATGGGGAGCTGTTTTTT. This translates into CASSGQVHGELFF. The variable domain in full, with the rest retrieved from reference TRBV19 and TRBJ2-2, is DGGITQSPKYLFRKEGQNVTLSCEQNLNHDAMYWYRQDPGQGLRLIYYSQIVNDFQKGDIAEGYSVSREKKESFPLTVTSAQKNPTAFYLCASSGQVHGELFFGEGSRLTVL.

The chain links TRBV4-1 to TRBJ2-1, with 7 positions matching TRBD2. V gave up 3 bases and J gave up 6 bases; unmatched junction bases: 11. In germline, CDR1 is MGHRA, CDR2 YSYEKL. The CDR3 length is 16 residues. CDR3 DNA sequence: TGCGCCAGCAGCCACTGGGGAGGGGCCGAGGGCAATGAGCAGTTCTTC. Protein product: CASSHWGGAEGNEQFF.

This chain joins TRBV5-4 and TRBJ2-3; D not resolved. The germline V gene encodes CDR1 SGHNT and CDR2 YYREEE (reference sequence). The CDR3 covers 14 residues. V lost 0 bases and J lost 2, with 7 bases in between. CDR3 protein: CASSLASYTDTQYF. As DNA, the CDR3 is TGTGCCAGCAGCTTGGCCTCTTACACAGATACGCAGTATTTT.

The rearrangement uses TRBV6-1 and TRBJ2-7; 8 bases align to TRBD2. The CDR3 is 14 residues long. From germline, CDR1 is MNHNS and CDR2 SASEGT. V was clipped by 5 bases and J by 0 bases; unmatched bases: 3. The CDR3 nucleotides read TGTGCCAGCAGTCGGGGGGGAAGCTCCTACGAGCAGTACTTC. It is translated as CASSRGGSSYEQYF.

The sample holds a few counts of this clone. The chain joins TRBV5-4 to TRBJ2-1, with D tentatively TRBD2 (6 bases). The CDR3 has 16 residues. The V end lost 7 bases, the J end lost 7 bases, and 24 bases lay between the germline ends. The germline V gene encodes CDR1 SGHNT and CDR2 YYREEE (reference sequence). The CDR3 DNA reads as TGTGCCAGCGGGCGCGATAGTCCGGGAGTGGGTAATGAGCAGTTCTTC. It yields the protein CASGRDSPGVGNEQFF.

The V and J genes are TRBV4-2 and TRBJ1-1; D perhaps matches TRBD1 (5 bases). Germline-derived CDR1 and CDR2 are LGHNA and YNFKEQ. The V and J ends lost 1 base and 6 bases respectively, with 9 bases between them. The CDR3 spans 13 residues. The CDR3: CASSQGRGAEAFF. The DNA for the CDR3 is TGTGCCAGCAGCCAAGGGCGGGGGGCTGAAGCTTTCTTT.

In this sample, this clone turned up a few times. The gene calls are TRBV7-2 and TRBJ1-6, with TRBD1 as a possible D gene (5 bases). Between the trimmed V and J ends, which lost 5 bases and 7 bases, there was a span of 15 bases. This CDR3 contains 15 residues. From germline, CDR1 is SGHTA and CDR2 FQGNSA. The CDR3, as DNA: TGTGCCAGCAGCAGCGGGCCAGGGATGAATTCACCCCTCCACTTT. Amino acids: CASSSGPGMNSPLHF.

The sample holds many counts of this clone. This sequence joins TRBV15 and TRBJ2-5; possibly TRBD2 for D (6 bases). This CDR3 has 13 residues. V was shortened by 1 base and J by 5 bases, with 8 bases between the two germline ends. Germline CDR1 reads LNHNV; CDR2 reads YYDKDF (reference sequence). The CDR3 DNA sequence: TGTGCCACCAGCAGAGGACTAGTGGAGACCCAGTACTTC. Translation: CATSRGLVETQYF.

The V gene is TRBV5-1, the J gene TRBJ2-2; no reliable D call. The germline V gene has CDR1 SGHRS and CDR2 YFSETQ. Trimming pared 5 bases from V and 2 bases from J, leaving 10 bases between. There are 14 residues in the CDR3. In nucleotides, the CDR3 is TGCGCCAGCAGGCCAAACAGTAACACCGGGGAGCTGTTTTTT. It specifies CASRPNSNTGELFF.

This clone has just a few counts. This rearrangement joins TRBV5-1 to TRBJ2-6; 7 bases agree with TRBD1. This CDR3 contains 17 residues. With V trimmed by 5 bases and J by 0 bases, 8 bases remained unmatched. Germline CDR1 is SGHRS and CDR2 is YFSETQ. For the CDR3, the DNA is TGCGCCAGCAGGTCCCGGGACAGACTCTCTGGGGCCAACGTCCTGACTTTC. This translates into CASRSRDRLSGANVLTF.

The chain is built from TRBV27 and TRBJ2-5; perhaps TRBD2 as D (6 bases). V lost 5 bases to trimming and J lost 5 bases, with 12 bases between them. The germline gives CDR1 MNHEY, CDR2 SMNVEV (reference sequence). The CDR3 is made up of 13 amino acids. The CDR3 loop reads CASSLQGGETQYF. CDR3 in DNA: TGTGCCAGCAGTCTCCAGGGAGGCGAGACCCAGTACTTC.

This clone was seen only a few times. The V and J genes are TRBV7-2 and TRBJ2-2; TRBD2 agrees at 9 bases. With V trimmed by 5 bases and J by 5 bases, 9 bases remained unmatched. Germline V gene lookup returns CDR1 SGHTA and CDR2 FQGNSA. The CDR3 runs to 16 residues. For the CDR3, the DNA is TGTGCCAGCAGCCGCGGGGTAGCGGGGGTGACCGGGGAGCTGTTTTTT. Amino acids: CASSRGVAGVTGELFF.

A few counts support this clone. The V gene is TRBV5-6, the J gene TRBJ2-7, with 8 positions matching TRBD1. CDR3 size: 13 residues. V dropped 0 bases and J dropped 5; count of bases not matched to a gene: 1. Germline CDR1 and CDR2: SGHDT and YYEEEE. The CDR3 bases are TGTGCCAGCAGCTTGGACAGGGGGGACGAGCAGTACTTC. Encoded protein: CASSLDRGDEQYF.

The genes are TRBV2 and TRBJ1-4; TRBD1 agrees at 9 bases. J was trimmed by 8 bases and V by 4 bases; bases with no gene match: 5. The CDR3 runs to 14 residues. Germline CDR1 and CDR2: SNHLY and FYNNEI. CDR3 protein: CASSVLDRGEKLFF. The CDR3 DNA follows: TGTGCCAGCAGTGTTCTGGACAGGGGCGAAAAACTGTTTTTT.

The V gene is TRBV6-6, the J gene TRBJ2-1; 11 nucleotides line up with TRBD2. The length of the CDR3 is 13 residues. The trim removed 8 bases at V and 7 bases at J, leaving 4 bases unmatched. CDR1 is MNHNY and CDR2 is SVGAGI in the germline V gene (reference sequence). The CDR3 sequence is CASLAGGINEQFF. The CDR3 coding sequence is TGTGCCAGCCTAGCGGGGGGTATAAATGAGCAGTTCTTC.

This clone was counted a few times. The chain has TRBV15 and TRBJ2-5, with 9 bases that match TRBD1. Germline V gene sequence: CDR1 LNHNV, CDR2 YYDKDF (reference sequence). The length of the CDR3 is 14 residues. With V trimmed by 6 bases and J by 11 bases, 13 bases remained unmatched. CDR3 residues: CATSSGQGVGEQYF. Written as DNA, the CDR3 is TGTGCCACCAGTTCGGGACAGGGTGTCGGGGAGCAGTACTTC.

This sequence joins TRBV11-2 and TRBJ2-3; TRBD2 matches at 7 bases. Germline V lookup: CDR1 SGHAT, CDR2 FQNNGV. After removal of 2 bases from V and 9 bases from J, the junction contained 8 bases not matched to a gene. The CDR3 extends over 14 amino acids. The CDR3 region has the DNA TGTGCCAGCAGCTTATCCCCGGGGGGATCCACGCAGTATTTT. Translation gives CASSLSPGGSTQYF.

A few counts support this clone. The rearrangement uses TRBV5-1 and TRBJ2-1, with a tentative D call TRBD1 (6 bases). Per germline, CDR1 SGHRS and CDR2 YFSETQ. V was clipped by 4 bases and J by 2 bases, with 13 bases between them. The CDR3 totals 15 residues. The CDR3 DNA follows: TGCGCCAGCAGCCGGGACACTATCACCTACAATGAGCAGTTCTTC. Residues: CASSRDTITYNEQFF.

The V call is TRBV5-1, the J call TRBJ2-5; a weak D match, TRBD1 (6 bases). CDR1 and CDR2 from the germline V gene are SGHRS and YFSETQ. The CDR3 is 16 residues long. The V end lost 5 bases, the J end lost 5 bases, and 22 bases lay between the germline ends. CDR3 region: CASRTTGTSLVETQYF. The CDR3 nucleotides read TGCGCCAGCAGAACCACCGGGACATCCCTTGTGGAGACCCAGTACTTC. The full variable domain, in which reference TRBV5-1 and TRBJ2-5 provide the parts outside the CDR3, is KAGVTQTPRYLIKTRGQQVTLSCSPISGHRSVSWYQQTPGQGLQFLFEYFSETQRNKGNFPGRFSGRQFSNSRSEMNVSTLELGDSALYLCASRTTGTSLVETQYFGPGTRLLVL.

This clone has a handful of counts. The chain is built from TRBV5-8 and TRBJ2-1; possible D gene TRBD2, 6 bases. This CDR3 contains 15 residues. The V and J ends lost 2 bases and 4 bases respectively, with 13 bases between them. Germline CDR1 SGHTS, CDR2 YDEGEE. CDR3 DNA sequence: TGTGCCAGCAGCTTTTTTAGCGGCTATTACAATGAGCAGTTCTTC. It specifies CASSFFSGYYNEQFF.

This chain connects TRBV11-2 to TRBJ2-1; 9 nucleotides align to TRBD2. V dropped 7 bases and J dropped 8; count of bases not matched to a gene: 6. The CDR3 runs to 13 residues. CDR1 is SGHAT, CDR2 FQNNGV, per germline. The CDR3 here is CASNRGGAHEQFF. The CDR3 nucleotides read TGTGCCAGCAATCGCGGGGGGGCTCATGAGCAGTTCTTC.